The 30 T cell receptor beta chains presented below share a single source sample, sequenced in a study of blood T cell repertoires in COVID-19. This table comes from immunoSEQ multiplex PCR, and its TCRdb copy is limited to in-frame clones, with some not included. The data show 60,000 to 85,000 clones, more than 75% seen once. The specimen sequenced was peripheral blood. The origin of the receptors is a human donor in a cohort sampled during active COVID-19.

The V call is TRBV9, the J call TRBJ2-1, with D tentatively TRBD2 (5 bases). This CDR3 spans 14 amino acids. Germline values: CDR1 SGDLS, CDR2 YYNGEE. The V end was cut by 0 bases, the J end by 8 bases, with 12 bases between. The CDR3: CASSVAMRGYEQFF. The CDR3 nucleotides are TGTGCCAGCAGCGTAGCTATGAGAGGGTATGAGCAGTTCTTC. The full variable domain, rest sourced from reference TRBV9 and TRBJ2-1, is DSGVTQTPKHLITATGQRVTLRCSPRSGDLSVYWYQQSLDQGLQFLIQYYNGEERAKGNILERFSAQQFPDLHSELNLSSLELGDSALYFCASSVAMRGYEQFFGPGTRLTVL.

The genes are TRBV6-5 and TRBJ1-1; 7 bases are a match to TRBD1. Looked up from germline, CDR1 is MNHEY and CDR2 is SVGAGI. This CDR3 contains 14 residues. Trimming cost V 7 bases and J 4 bases; bases outside gene matches: 9. The CDR3 loop reads CASTAQGMGTEAFF. The CDR3 DNA reads as TGTGCCAGCACTGCACAGGGGATGGGCACTGAAGCTTTCTTT.

V usage is TRBV7-8 and J usage is TRBJ2-3; 9 bases agree with TRBD2. This CDR3 spans 16 amino acids. Trimming at V came to 0 bases and at J to 3 bases, leaving 4 bases not matched to a gene. The germline V gene encodes CDR1 SGHVS and CDR2 FQNEAQ. The CDR3 nucleotides read TGTGCCAGCAGCTTAGCTAGCGGGAGTCGGACAGATACGCAGTATTTT. Protein sequence: CASSLASGSRTDTQYF.

CDR3: CASSLISYGGNEQFF. CDR3 in DNA: TGTGCCAGCAGCCTTATCTCCTACGGAGGGAATGAGCAGTTCTTC. This rearrangement joins TRBV5-6 to TRBJ2-1; D possibly corresponds to TRBD2 (6 bases). Trimming shortened V by 4 bases and J by 7 bases, and 18 bases separated the two germline ends. The CDR3 spans 15 residues. Germline lookup yields CDR1 SGHDT and CDR2 YYEEEE.

The chain joins TRBV12-3 or TRBV12-4 to TRBJ2-7; 10 bases are a match to TRBD1. The CDR3 extends over 13 amino acids. The V and J ends lost 6 bases and 3 bases, in that order; junction bases with no gene match: 2. The DNA of the CDR3 is TGTGCCAGCAGGGACAGGGGGAGCTACGAGCAGTACTTC. Residues: CASRDRGSYEQYF.

The chain is built from TRBV5-1 and TRBJ1-4; a weak D match, TRBD1 (6 bases). CDR3 length: 18 amino acids. V was pared by 2 bases and J by 4 bases, with 21 bases between. From germline, CDR1 is SGHRS and CDR2 YFSETQ. The CDR3 loop reads CASSFAYRGGGINEKLFF. The CDR3 nucleotides read TGCGCCAGCAGCTTCGCATATAGGGGAGGGGGAATTAATGAAAAACTGTTTTTT. The full variable domain, its missing parts supplied by reference TRBV5-1 and TRBJ1-4, is KAGVTQTPRYLIKTRGQQVTLSCSPISGHRSVSWYQQTPGQGLQFLFEYFSETQRNKGNFPGRFSGRQFSNSRSEMNVSTLELGDSALYLCASSFAYRGGGINEKLFFGSGTQLSVL.

The chain couples TRBV4-1 to TRBJ1-3; D uncertain. Trimming cost V 4 bases and J 1 base, with 26 bases left between them. This CDR3 is built from 20 residues. Germline CDR1 reads MGHRA; CDR2 reads YSYEKL. The CDR3 DNA reads as TGCGCCAGCAGCCCGCGGGAATATGGTATGGACTCGAAGTCTGGAAACACCATATATTTT. Amino acids: CASSPREYGMDSKSGNTIYF.

In its sample, this clone was seen once. The chain has TRBV28 and TRBJ2-3; 7 positions agree with TRBD2. The CDR3 sequence is 15 residues long. The germline gives CDR1 MDHEN, CDR2 SYDVKM. J was trimmed by 0 bases and V by 10 bases; bases with no gene match: 10. CDR3 coding DNA: TGTGCCACAACGGGACTATGGGCTAGCACAGATACGCAGTATTTT. Amino acid sequence: CATTGLWASTDTQYF.

The chain links TRBV4-2 to TRBJ2-3; TRBD2 agrees at 8 bases. This CDR3 region has 16 residues. Trimming took 1 base from V and 4 from J; bases not matched to a gene: 7. From germline, CDR1 is LGHNA and CDR2 YNFKEQ. The CDR3 DNA sequence: TGTGCCAGCAGCCAAGGAACGGGAGGGTCTGCAGATACGCAGTATTTT. Translating gives CASSQGTGGSADTQYF.

This clone has just a few counts. The V gene is TRBV19, the J gene TRBJ2-2; TRBD2 matches 12 bases. This CDR3 spans 17 amino acids. Per the germline V gene, CDR1 is LNHDA and CDR2 is SQIVND (reference sequence). Germline trimming cut 6 bases from V and 3 bases from J; bases unmatched to any gene: 8. The CDR3 DNA follows: TGTGCCAGTAGCGGGCTAGCGGGAGGGCTGGACACCGGGGAGCTGTTTTTT. Protein: CASSGLAGGLDTGELFF. Supplemented by reference TRBV19 and TRBJ2-2, the full variable domain reads DGGITQSPKYLFRKEGQNVTLSCEQNLNHDAMYWYRQDPGQGLRLIYYSQIVNDFQKGDIAEGYSVSREKKESFPLTVTSAQKNPTAFYLCASSGLAGGLDTGELFFGEGSRLTVL.

This chain uses TRBV11-1 with TRBJ1-2; D ambiguous. Trimming shortened V by 8 bases and J by 4 bases, and 17 bases separated the two germline ends. Germline CDR1 is SGHAT and CDR2 is FQDESV (reference sequence). There are 14 residues in the CDR3. CDR3 bases: TGTGCCAGCGGGTCTTCGGCACAGTCCTATGGCTACACCTTC. Protein product: CASGSSAQSYGYTF.

The chain is built from TRBV11-2 and TRBJ1-1; no firm D call. V lost 4 bases to trimming and J lost 2 bases, with 5 bases between them. Germline V lookup: CDR1 SGHAT, CDR2 FQNNGV. The CDR3 has 12 amino acids. The CDR3 coding sequence is TGTGCCAGCAGCTCTACTAACACTGAAGCTTTCTTT. Translation gives CASSSTNTEAFF.

The J gene is TRBJ2-7, the V gene TRBV20-1; D may be TRBD2 (6 bases). The germline CDR1 and CDR2 sequences are DFQATT and SNEGSKA (reference sequence). Between the trimmed V and J ends, which lost 3 bases and 7 bases, there was a span of 19 bases. CDR3 length: 14 amino acids. The CDR3 DNA sequence: TGCAGTGCTAGTACCTCCGGTTCACGGGGGGAGCAGTACTTC. Its translation is CSASTSGSRGEQYF.

The chain combines TRBV24-1 with TRBJ2-7, with D possibly TRBD1 on 5 matching bases. Germline CDR1 reads KGHDR; CDR2 reads SFDVKD. V lost 4 bases to trimming and J lost 6 bases, with 12 bases between them. This CDR3 comprises 13 residues. CDR3 nucleotide sequence: TGTGCCACCAGTGACCCAGGACAATTCGAGCAGTACTTC. This translates into CATSDPGQFEQYF.

Only one count was recorded for this clone. The J gene is TRBJ1-6, the V gene TRBV15; 8 bases map to TRBD1. This CDR3 is built from 14 residues. The J segment lost 10 bases and the V segment lost 0 bases, leaving 2 bases of the junction unmatched. CDR1 is LNHNV, CDR2 YYDKDF, per germline (reference sequence). The CDR3 sequence is CATSRDRGLSPLHF. CDR3 sequence (DNA): TGTGCCACCAGCAGAGACAGGGGGCTATCACCCCTCCACTTT. Drawing the rest from reference TRBV15 and TRBJ1-6, the complete variable domain is DAMVIQNPRYQVTQFGKPVTLSCSQTLNHNVMYWYQQKSSQAPKLLFHYYDKDFNNEADTPDNFQSRRPNTSFCFLDIRSPGLGDTAMYLCATSRDRGLSPLHFGNGTRLTVT.

The chain has TRBV2 and TRBJ1-2; TRBD1 matches at 8 bases. In germline, CDR1 is SNHLY, CDR2 FYNNEI. Trimming at V came to 2 bases and at J to 4 bases, leaving 6 bases not matched to a gene. The CDR3 is made up of 15 amino acids. CDR3 region: CASSETWDRSYGYTF. The CDR3 DNA is TGTGCCAGCAGTGAAACCTGGGACAGGTCCTATGGCTACACCTTC.

This clone was observed at least ten times. CDR3 sequence reads: CASSHRDSTYEQYF. As DNA, the CDR3 is TGTGCCAGCAGCCACCGGGACAGTACCTACGAGCAGTACTTC. The V and J genes are TRBV3-1 (or the pseudogene TRBV3-2) and TRBJ2-7; TRBD1 agrees at 7 bases. Germline values: CDR1 LGHDT, CDR2 YNNKEL (reference sequence). This CDR3 region has 14 residues. The ends lost 3 bases at V and 2 bases at J; junction bases unmatched: 4.

This clone has only a few counts. The chain is built from TRBV24-1 and TRBJ2-2; 8 nucleotides align to TRBD2. The CDR3 totals 16 residues. CDR1 is KGHDR and CDR2 is SFDVKD in the germline V gene. V gave up 1 base and J gave up 4 bases; unmatched junction bases: 4. In DNA, the CDR3 is TGTGCCACCAGTGATTTTTCCAGCGGGAGCACCGGGGAGCTGTTTTTT. Amino acid sequence: CATSDFSSGSTGELFF.

This rearrangement joins TRBV7-6 to TRBJ1-1; TRBD1 agrees at 7 bases. Losses at the gene ends were 5 bases for V and 4 bases for J; bases not matched to a gene: 7. The CDR3 runs to 14 residues. Germline V gives CDR1 SGHVS, CDR2 FNYEAQ. CDR3 residues: CASSEYRGGTEAFF. In DNA, the CDR3 is TGTGCCAGCAGCGAATACAGGGGAGGCACTGAAGCTTTCTTT.

The chain employs TRBV30 and TRBJ1-4; the D gene is possibly TRBD1 (5 bases). The CDR3 consists of 13 residues. CDR1 and CDR2 (germline): GTSNPN, SVGIG (reference sequence). V gave up 8 bases and J gave up 3 bases, with 13 bases separating them. The CDR3 nucleotides read TGTGCCGGGGCCCGTGGAGCTAATGAAAAACTGTTTTTT. It is translated as CAGARGANEKLFF. Using reference TRBV30 and TRBJ1-4 for the parts outside the CDR3, the full variable domain is SQTIHQWPATLVQPVGSPLSLECTVEGTSNPNLYWYRQAAGRGLQLLFYSVGIGQISSEVPQNLSASRPQDRQFILSSKKLLLSDSGFYLCAGARGANEKLFFGSGTQLSVL.

The rearrangement links TRBV3-1 (or the pseudogene TRBV3-2) to TRBJ1-1; D uncertain. Germline-derived CDR1 and CDR2 are LGHDT and YNNKEL (reference sequence). V lost 3 bases, J lost 5 bases, and 10 bases lay in between. This CDR3 comprises 13 residues. This CDR3 is CASSHRRETEAFF. CDR3 nucleotides: TGTGCCAGCAGCCATCGGAGGGAAACTGAAGCTTTCTTT.

The J gene is TRBJ1-3, the V gene TRBV2; the D gene is possibly TRBD1 (6 bases). CDR1 SNHLY and CDR2 FYNNEI come from the germline V gene. CDR3 length equals 12 residues. The germline V and J ends were trimmed by 4 bases and 16 bases, with 17 bases remaining between them. The CDR3 reads CASSVSRGAQYF. CDR3 nucleotides: TGTGCCAGCAGTGTTTCTCGGGGGGCTCAGTATTTT. The full variable domain, with the rest looked up from reference TRBV2 and TRBJ1-3, is EPEVTQTPSHQVTQMGQEVILRCVPISNHLYFYWYRQILGQKVEFLVSFYNNEISEKSEIFDDQFSVERPDGSNFTLKIRSTKLEDSAMYFCASSVSRGAQYFGEGSWLTVV.

CDR3 residues: CASSLGQGDTIYF. CDR3 bases: TGTGCCAGCAGCTTGGGACAGGGGGACACCATATATTTT. This chain joins TRBV9 and TRBJ1-3; 11 positions agree with TRBD1. V trimming: 4 bases; J trimming: 8 bases; junction bases outside the gene matches: 2. CDR3 size: 13 residues. Germline V lookup: CDR1 SGDLS, CDR2 YYNGEE.

A single count supports this clone. The rearrangement uses TRBV6-6 and TRBJ2-7; unclear D gene. V shed 2 bases and J shed 0 bases, with 11 bases lying between them. This CDR3 is 15 amino acids long. Germline values: CDR1 MNHNY, CDR2 SVGAGI (reference sequence). CDR3 residues: CASSYTAANSYEQYF. CDR3 DNA: TGTGCCAGCAGTTACACGGCAGCGAACTCCTACGAGCAGTACTTC.

The rearrangement uses TRBV19 and TRBJ1-2; 9 bases fit TRBD1. The junction had 11 bases not matched to a gene; V was cut back by 5 bases and J by 7 bases. This CDR3 region has 15 residues. CDR1 and CDR2 from the germline V gene are LNHDA and SQIVND (reference sequence). The CDR3 DNA follows: TGTGCCAGTAGTTATCCACAGGGGGCAGAACGTGGCTACACCTTC. Amino acids: CASSYPQGAERGYTF.

This sequence joins TRBV6-5 and TRBJ1-1, with D unresolved. There are 12 residues in the CDR3. Germline CDR1 reads MNHEY; CDR2 reads SVGAGI. Trimming stripped 8 bases from V and 4 bases from J, with 11 bases between. CDR3 loop: CASGPGFTEAFF. The CDR3 DNA reads TGTGCCAGCGGTCCGGGGTTCACTGAAGCTTTCTTT.

The rearrangement links TRBV6-2 or TRBV6-3 to TRBJ2-3, with 7 bases matching TRBD1. Germline V gene lookup returns CDR1 MNHEY and CDR2 SVGEGT. The CDR3 consists of 13 residues. Trimming at V came to 4 bases and at J to 5 bases, leaving 3 bases not matched to a gene. Here the CDR3 reads CASSFQGEDTQYF. The CDR3 DNA reads TGTGCCAGCAGTTTCCAGGGGGAAGATACGCAGTATTTT.

This chain uses TRBV29-1 with TRBJ2-7; TRBD1 matches 12 bases. The CDR3 has 14 amino acids. The germline gives CDR1 SQVTM, CDR2 ANQGSEA. The junction had 5 bases not matched to a gene; V was cut back by 4 bases and J by 4 bases. The CDR3 is CSVGGQGAKYEQYF. Written as DNA, the CDR3 is TGCAGCGTTGGGGGACAGGGGGCAAAATACGAGCAGTACTTC.

V gene TRBV7-9 combines with J gene TRBJ1-5, with TRBD1 matching over 8 bases. V gave up 4 bases and J gave up 2 bases; unmatched junction bases: 1. The CDR3 is made up of 14 amino acids. Germline lookup yields CDR1 SEHNR and CDR2 FQNEAQ (reference sequence). The CDR3 region is CASSSGGGNQPQHF. The CDR3 DNA reads as TGTGCCAGCAGCTCAGGGGGCGGCAATCAGCCCCAGCATTTT.

A note on this clone: Other DNA sequences in this specimen translate into the identical CDR3. The gene calls are TRBV28 and TRBJ1-1, with TRBD1 matching 9 bases. J lost 2 bases, V lost 9 bases, and 4 bases had no gene match. From germline, CDR1 is MDHEN and CDR2 SYDVKM. The CDR3 has 13 amino acids. CDR3: CASGTGLNTEAFF. DNA of the CDR3: TGTGCCAGTGGGACAGGGCTAAACACTGAAGCTTTCTTT.